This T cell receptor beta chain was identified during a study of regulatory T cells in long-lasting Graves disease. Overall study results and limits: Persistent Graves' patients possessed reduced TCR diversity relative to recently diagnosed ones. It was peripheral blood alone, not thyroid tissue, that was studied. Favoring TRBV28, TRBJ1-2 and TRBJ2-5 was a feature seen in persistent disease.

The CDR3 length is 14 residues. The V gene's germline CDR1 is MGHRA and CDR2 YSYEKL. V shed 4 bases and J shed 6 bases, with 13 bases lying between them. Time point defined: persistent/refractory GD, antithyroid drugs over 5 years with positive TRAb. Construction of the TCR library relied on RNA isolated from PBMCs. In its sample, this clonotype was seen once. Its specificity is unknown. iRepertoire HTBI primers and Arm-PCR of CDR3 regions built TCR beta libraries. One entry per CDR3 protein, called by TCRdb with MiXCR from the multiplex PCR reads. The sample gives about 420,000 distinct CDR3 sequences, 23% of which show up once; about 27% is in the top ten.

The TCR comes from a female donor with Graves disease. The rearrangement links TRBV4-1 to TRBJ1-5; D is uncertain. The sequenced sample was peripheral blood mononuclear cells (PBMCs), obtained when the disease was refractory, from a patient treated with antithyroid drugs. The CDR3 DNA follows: TGCGCCAGCAGCCCTACAGAGGCTCTTCAGCCCCAGCATTTT. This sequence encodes CASSPTEALQPQHF.